The 18 T cell receptor beta chains below all came from one sample that was sequenced in a study of T cells in Graves' hyperthyroidism and ophthalmopathy. Using RNA transcripts as the source, TCR beta CDR3 regions were amplified. An initial round of RT-PCR targeting the TCR CDR3 relied on the HTBI primer set. A single record per CDR3 protein comes from TCRdb applying MiXCR to the multiplex PCR reads. In the table there are about 620,000 distinct CDR3 sequences, around 15% of which are singletons. Source material: blood. Receptors originate from a woman aged 30 to 39 with Graves' hyperthyroidism.

Ten or more counts support this clonotype. The rearrangement links TRBV2 to TRBJ1-4; TRBD1 matches at 8 bases. The V gene end was trimmed by 6 bases and the J gene end by 7 bases; junction bases not matched to a gene: 7. This CDR3 has 14 amino acids. Germline loops: CDR1 SNHLY, CDR2 FYNNEI. The CDR3 sequence is CASRVDRAGEKLFF. CDR3 DNA sequence: TGTGCCAGCAGAGTGGACAGGGCAGGTGAAAAACTGTTTTTT.

The chain carries TRBV19 and TRBJ2-7; 8 bases line up with TRBD2. Per germline, CDR1 LNHDA and CDR2 SQIVND (reference sequence). The V gene end was trimmed by 10 bases and the J gene end by 5 bases; junction bases not matched to a gene: 13. CDR3 length: 14 residues. The CDR3 DNA reads TGTGCCACCACGGCCGCGGGAGGAAGCGACGAGCAGTACTTC. Protein product: CATTAAGGSDEQYF.

A note on this clonotype: Sequence at one end of the junction differs from germline and may be a read error. The rearrangement uses TRBV3-1 and TRBJ2-2; 7 nucleotides align to TRBD2. The V gene's germline CDR1 is LGHDT and CDR2 YNNKEL (reference sequence). CDR3 length: 16 residues. As DNA, the CDR3 is TGTGCCAGCAGCTTGCAGGCGGCGGGAGCGGGCGGGGAGCTGCTTTTT. The encoded protein is CASSLQAAGAGGELLF.

The chain employs TRBV7-2 and TRBJ2-4; TRBD2 agrees at 10 bases. The V segment lost 1 base and the J segment 11 bases; nucleotides outside the gene matches: 2. The CDR3 has 13 residues. Germline V gene lookup returns CDR1 SGHTA and CDR2 FQGNSA. CDR3 nucleotide sequence: TGTGCCAGCAGCTTAGGACTAGCGGGCCTTCAGTACTTC. Translated: CASSLGLAGLQYF.

This clonotype was seen repeatedly, ten times or more. The V call is TRBV7-2, the J call TRBJ2-7; TRBD2 is a possible D gene (6 bases). Germline V gene lookup returns CDR1 SGHTA and CDR2 FQGNSA. V was trimmed by 6 bases and J by 1 base, leaving 10 bases between them. The CDR3 totals 13 residues. CDR3 protein: CASRGGNSYEQYF. The DNA of the CDR3 is TGTGCCAGCAGGGGCGGGAATTCCTACGAGCAGTACTTC.

Details on this clonotype: With a much larger clone just one base away, this may be a read error. The chain has TRBV6-6 and TRBJ2-3; D is ambiguous. The CDR3 runs to 13 residues. CDR1 and CDR2 (germline): MNHNY, SVGAGI (reference sequence). The CDR3 DNA reads TGTGCCGGCAGTTACTCTGACACAGATACGCAGTATTTT. Amino acid sequence: CAGSYSDTDTQYF.

The V and J genes are TRBV20-1 and TRBJ2-7; 14 bases are shared with TRBD2. After removal of 4 bases from V and 4 bases from J, the junction contained 12 bases not matched to a gene. CDR1 is DFQATT and CDR2 is SNEGSKA in the germline V gene (reference sequence). This CDR3 contains 17 residues. The CDR3 reads CSATGTSGSDFPYEQYF. The CDR3, as DNA: TGCAGTGCTACTGGGACTAGCGGGAGTGATTTCCCTTACGAGCAGTACTTC.

In its sample, this clonotype was seen many times. The J gene is TRBJ2-1, the V gene TRBV3-1; the match to TRBD1 covers 9 bases. CDR3 length: 15 amino acids. The germline gives CDR1 LGHDT, CDR2 YNNKEL (reference sequence). The V gene end was trimmed by 8 bases and the J gene end by 5 bases; junction bases not matched to a gene: 10. The CDR3 DNA reads TGTGCCAGCGGTCTAAGGTGGACAGGGGACAATGAGCAGTTCTTC. This encodes CASGLRWTGDNEQFF.

This clonotype was seen a few times. CDR3 nucleotide sequence: TGTGCCAGCAGCTTAGTACCCGGGACAAGAGAGACCCAGTACTTC. Translated, it gives CASSLVPGTRETQYF. J is TRBJ2-5 and V is TRBV7-2; D is perhaps TRBD1 (6 bases). Germline assignment: CDR1 SGHTA and CDR2 FQGNSA. V lost 1 base and J 4 bases, leaving 13 bases between the germline ends. This CDR3 contains 15 residues.

The chain is built from TRBV7-9 and TRBJ1-1; D may be TRBD1 (5 bases). Trimming shortened V by 3 bases and J by 2 bases, and 10 bases separated the two germline ends. CDR1 is SEHNR and CDR2 is FQNEAQ in the germline V gene (reference sequence). The CDR3 contains 14 residues. The CDR3 sequence is CASSFDQGNTEAFF. In nucleotides, the CDR3 is TGTGCCAGCAGCTTTGATCAGGGAAACACTGAAGCTTTCTTT.

This clonotype was seen many times. This chain links TRBV6-5 with TRBJ1-5; 9 bases line up with TRBD1. V lost 2 bases to trimming and J lost 0 bases; unmatched junction nucleotides: 5. The CDR3 covers 17 residues. The germline CDR1 and CDR2 sequences are MNHEY and SVGAGI. CDR3 sequence reads: CASSYPRTGASNQPQHF. CDR3 in DNA: TGTGCCAGCAGTTACCCCCGGACAGGGGCTAGCAATCAGCCCCAGCATTTT.

This clonotype was counted ten times or more. The chain has TRBV6-5 and TRBJ1-1; tentatively, D is TRBD1 (6 bases). V lost 5 bases and J lost 4, with 20 bases in between. Germline-derived CDR1 and CDR2 are MNHEY and SVGAGI. This CDR3 comprises 16 residues. CDR3 sequence reads: CASSPSMGGMGTEAFF. CDR3 bases: TGTGCCAGCAGTCCCTCGATGGGGGGCATGGGCACTGAAGCTTTCTTT.

This clonotype was seen repeatedly, ten times or more. V is TRBV28 and J is TRBJ1-5, with a possible D match to TRBD1 (5 bases). From germline, CDR1 is MDHEN and CDR2 SYDVKM. V was pared by 0 bases and J by 7 bases, with 19 bases between. CDR3 length equals 17 residues. DNA for the CDR3: TGTGCCAGCAGTTTATGGGGGGTACGAAGGGATGGGCAGCCCCAGCATTTT. Amino acid sequence: CASSLWGVRRDGQPQHF.

The sample holds many counts of this clonotype. This rearrangement joins TRBV6-1 to TRBJ2-7; 8 bases are a match to TRBD1. V was pared by 5 bases and J by 0 bases, with 9 bases of the junction left unmatched. This CDR3 is built from 16 residues. Looked up from germline, CDR1 is MNHNS and CDR2 is SASEGT. The CDR3 coding sequence is TGTGCCAGCAGTCCGAGGAGGACAGGGTTCTCCTACGAGCAGTACTTC. The encoded protein is CASSPRRTGFSYEQYF.

The CDR3 DNA reads as TGTGCCAGCATTCGAAGGCGGAACACTGAAGCTTTCTTT. Its translation is CASIRRRNTEAFF. The V call is TRBV28, the J call TRBJ1-1; D is ambiguous. The V gene lost 7 bases and the J gene lost 1 base, with 10 bases spanning the gap. CDR3 length: 13 amino acids. Germline CDR1 is MDHEN and CDR2 is SYDVKM.

Only a few counts were recorded for this clonotype. V is TRBV25-1 and J is TRBJ1-2, with no clear D. The V gene's germline CDR1 is MGHDK and CDR2 SYGVNS. V was cut by 2 bases and J by 1 base, with 5 bases left in between. The length of the CDR3 is 13 residues. The CDR3 DNA sequence: TGTGCCAGCAGTGAACTCCTTAACTATGGCTACACCTTC. As protein: CASSELLNYGYTF.

This clonotype was counted many times. This chain joins TRBV28 and TRBJ2-1; D uncertain. The germline gives CDR1 MDHEN, CDR2 SYDVKM. The CDR3 runs 14 residues. The germline V and J ends were trimmed by 5 bases and 7 bases, with 15 bases remaining between them. CDR3: CASSTFEGKNEQFF. CDR3 DNA: TGTGCCAGCAGTACCTTTGAAGGGAAGAATGAGCAGTTCTTC.

There are a few counts of this clonotype. This sequence joins TRBV10-3 and TRBJ2-3, with 7 nucleotides matching TRBD1. This CDR3 spans 16 amino acids. V lost 3 bases, J lost 0 bases, and 6 bases stayed unmatched. The V gene's germline CDR1 is ENHRY and CDR2 SYGVKD. The CDR3 reads CAISEPGQVSTDTQYF. In nucleotides, the CDR3 is TGTGCCATCAGTGAACCCGGACAGGTCAGCACAGATACGCAGTATTTT.